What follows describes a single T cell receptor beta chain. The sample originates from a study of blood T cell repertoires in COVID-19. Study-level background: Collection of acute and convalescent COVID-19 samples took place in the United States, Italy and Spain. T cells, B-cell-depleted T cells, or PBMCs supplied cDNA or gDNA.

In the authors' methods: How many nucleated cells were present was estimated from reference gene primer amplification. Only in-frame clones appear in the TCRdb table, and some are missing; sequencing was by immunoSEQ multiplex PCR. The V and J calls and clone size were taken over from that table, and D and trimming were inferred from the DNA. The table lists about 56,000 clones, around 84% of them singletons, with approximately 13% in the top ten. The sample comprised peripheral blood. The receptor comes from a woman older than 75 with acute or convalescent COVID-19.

CDR3 region: CASSWGGVRPEAFF. The DNA for the CDR3 is TGTGCCAGCAGCTGGGGGGGCGTCCGTCCCGAAGCTTTCTTT. V gene TRBV7-9 combines with J gene TRBJ1-1; TRBD1 is a possible D gene (6 bases). Per germline, CDR1 SEHNR and CDR2 FQNEAQ (reference sequence). V shed 4 bases and J shed 8 bases, with 17 bases lying between them. This CDR3 region has 14 residues.